This note documents a single TCR beta chain sequence. Sequencing used immunoSEQ multiplex PCR; TCRdb keeps in-frame clones, though not all of them. Among roughly 100,000 clones listed, approximately 69% were seen once. These data belong to a study of blood T cell repertoires in COVID-19. Study in general: Some COVID-19 samples were acute and others convalescent; all came from the United States, Italy and Spain. Sample material is recorded as cDNA or gDNA derived from T cells, B-cell-depleted T cells, or PBMCs.

The CDR3 runs 13 residues. J gave up 3 bases and V 6 bases, and 2 bases lay outside the gene matches. Germline values: CDR1 SGHAT, CDR2 FQNNGV. The chain is built from TRBV11-2 and TRBJ1-3, with 7 positions matching TRBD1. This clonotype was obtained from an elderly man with acute or convalescent COVID-19. The source material was peripheral blood. The CDR3, as DNA: TGTGCCAGCAGATGGACAGGTGGAAACACCATATATTTT. Translation: CASRWTGGNTIYF.